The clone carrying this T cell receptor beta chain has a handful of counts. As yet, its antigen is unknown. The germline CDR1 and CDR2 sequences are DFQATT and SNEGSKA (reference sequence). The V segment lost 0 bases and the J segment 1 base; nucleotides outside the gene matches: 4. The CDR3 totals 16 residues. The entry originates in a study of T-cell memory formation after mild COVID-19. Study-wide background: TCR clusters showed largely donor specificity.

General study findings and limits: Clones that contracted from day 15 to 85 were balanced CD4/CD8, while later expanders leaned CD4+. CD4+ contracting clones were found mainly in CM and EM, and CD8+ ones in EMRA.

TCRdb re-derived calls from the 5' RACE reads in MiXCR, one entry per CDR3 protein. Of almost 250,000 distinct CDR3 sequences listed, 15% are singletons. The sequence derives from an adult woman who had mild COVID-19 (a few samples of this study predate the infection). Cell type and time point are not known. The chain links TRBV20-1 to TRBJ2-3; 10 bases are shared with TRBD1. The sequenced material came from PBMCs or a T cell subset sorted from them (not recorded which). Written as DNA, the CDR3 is TGCAGTGCTAGAGATCCCGGGACAGGGGGCACAGATACGCAGTATTTT. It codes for CSARDPGTGGTDTQYF.